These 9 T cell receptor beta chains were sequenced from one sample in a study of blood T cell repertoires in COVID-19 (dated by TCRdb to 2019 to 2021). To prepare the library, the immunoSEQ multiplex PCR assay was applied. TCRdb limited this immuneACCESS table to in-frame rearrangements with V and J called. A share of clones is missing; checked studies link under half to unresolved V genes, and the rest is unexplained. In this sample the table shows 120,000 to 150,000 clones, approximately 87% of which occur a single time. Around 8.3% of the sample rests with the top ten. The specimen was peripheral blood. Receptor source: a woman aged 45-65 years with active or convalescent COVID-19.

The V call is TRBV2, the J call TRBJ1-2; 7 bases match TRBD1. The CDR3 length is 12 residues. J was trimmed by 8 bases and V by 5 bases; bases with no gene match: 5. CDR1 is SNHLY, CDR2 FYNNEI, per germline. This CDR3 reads CASSMTGKGYTF. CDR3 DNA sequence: TGTGCCAGCAGTATGACAGGGAAGGGCTACACCTTC.

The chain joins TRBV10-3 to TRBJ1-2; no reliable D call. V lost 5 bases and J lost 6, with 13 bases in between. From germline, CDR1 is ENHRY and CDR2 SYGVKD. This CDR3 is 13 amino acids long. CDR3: CAISPGLGDGYTF. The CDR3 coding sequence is TGTGCCATCAGTCCCGGTCTGGGAGATGGCTACACCTTC.

The CDR3 loop is CASSDRRVTEQYF. CDR3 nucleotide sequence: TGTGCCAGCTCTGACAGGAGAGTGACCGAGCAGTACTTC. This rearrangement joins TRBV18 to TRBJ2-7, with a possible D match to TRBD1 (6 bases). Trimming took off 6 bases at V and 6 bases at J, with 15 bases between the two ends. The germline CDR1 and CDR2 sequences are KGHSH and LQKENI. This CDR3 has 13 amino acids.

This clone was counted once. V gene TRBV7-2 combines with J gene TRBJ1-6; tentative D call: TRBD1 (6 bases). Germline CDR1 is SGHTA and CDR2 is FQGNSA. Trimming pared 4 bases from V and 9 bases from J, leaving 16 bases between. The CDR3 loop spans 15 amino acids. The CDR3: CASSSAGGQISPLHF. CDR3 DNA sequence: TGTGCCAGCAGCTCCGCCGGGGGGCAAATTTCACCCCTCCACTTT.

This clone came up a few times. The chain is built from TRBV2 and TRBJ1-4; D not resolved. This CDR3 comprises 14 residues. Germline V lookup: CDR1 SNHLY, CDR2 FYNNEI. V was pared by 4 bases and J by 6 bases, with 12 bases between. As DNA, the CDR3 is TGTGCCAGCAGTGCGTGGCGCGGGGATGAAAAACTGTTTTTT. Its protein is CASSAWRGDEKLFF.

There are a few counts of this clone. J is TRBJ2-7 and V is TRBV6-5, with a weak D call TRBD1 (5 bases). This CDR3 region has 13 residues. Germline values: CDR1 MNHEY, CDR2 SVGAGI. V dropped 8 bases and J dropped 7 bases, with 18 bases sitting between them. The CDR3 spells CASSHSNRFEQYF. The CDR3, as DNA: TGTGCCAGCTCGCATTCAAACAGGTTTGAGCAGTACTTC.

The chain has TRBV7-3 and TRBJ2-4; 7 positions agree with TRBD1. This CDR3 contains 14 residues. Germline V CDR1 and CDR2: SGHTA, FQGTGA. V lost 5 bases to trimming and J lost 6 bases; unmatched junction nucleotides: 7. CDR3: CASSPGTAINIQYF. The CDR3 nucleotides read TGTGCCAGCAGCCCAGGGACAGCAATAAACATTCAGTACTTC.

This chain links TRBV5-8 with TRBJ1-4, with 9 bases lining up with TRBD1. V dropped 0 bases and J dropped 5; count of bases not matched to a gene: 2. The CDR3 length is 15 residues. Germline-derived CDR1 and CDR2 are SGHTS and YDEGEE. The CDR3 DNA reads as TGTGCCAGCAGCTTGGCAGGACAGGGGAATGAAAAACTGTTTTTT. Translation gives CASSLAGQGNEKLFF.

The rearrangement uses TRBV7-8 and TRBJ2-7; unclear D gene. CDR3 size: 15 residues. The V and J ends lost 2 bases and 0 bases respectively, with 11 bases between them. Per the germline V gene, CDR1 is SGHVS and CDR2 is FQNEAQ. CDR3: CASSLSLWSSYEQYF. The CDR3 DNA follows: TGTGCCAGCAGCTTATCTCTATGGAGCTCCTACGAGCAGTACTTC.